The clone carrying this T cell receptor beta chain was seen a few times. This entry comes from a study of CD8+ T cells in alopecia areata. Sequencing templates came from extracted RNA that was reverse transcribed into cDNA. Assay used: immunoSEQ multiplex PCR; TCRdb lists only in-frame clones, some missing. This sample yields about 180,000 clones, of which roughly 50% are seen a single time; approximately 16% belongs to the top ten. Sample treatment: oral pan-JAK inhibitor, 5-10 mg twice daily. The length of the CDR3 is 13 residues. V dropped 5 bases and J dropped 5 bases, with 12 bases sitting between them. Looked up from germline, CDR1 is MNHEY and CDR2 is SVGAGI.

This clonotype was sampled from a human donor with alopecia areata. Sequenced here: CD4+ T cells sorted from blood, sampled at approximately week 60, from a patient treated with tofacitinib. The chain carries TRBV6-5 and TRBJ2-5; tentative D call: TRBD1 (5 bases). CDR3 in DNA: TGTGCCAGCAGTGAAGTGGCAGGGGAGACCCAGTACTTC. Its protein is CASSEVAGETQYF.